Detailed here is one T cell receptor (beta chain). In this sample, this clone turned up a few times. Its antigen is still unknown. The sample holds no much larger clone one base away, and base qualities are not on file. TCR CDR3 regions were amplified from genomic DNA by multiplex PCR using the deep immunoSEQ assay. Extracted genomic DNA from each cell subset was spread evenly across all wells of several immunoSEQ 96-well plates, with each plate serving as a replicate. Each replicate PCR for sorted subsets received 200 ng genomic DNA, equal to about 30,000 T cell genomes. Purified libraries were quantified with a Qubit 3.0 fluorometer, sized on a Bioanalyzer 2100, and re-quantified with the KAPA Library Quantification kit. Every immunoSEQ 96-well plate was sequenced on a dedicated single-read 150-cycle Illumina NextSeq 550 flow cell. Concerning the study's data processing: Because the immunoSEQ output included only junctional sequences and no quality scores, the filtering could not be the same as the filtering used for full-length reads. Sequences were annotated with PyIR, a Python wrapper for IgBLAST v1.9, and V/J genes and CDR3 were assigned using IMGT germline references. Reads were removed for weak V/J assignments (E-value above 1e-6), missing CDR3, stop codons, out-of-frame junctions, or ambiguous translated residues. V3J clonotypes were defined as sequences sharing an identical inferred V gene, J gene, and CDR3 amino acid sequence. Percentage overlap between repertoires was computed as shared unique clonotypes divided by the size of the smaller repertoire. RTK rarefaction, the Chao1 estimator, and Recon v2.1 estimates of unobserved clonotypes were used to assess repertoire richness. Generation probabilities for all TCRbeta clonotypes obtained by the gDNA method from a handful of donors were computed using OLGA. TCRdb mirrors the immuneACCESS table, restricted to in-frame sequences. Some clones are absent from its copies; in checked studies, under half trace to an unresolved V gene, and the reason for the others is unknown. V, J and clone size are those of that table, while D and trimming were read from the DNA. The sample records roughly 1,000,000 clones, about 84% of which are singletons. The top ten hold roughly 0.65% of the sample.

The germline V gene sets CDR1 to SGHTA and CDR2 to FQGNSA. Including the terminal cysteine and phenylalanine, the CDR3 comprises 14 residues. The read is trimmed to its CDR3 DNA, 42 bases read in frame from base 1. Trimming at the junction amounts to 1 base on V and 4 bases on J, and the germline ends lie 10 bases apart. Healthy HIV-negative adults with no recently reported acute infections or vaccinations were included as donors. Only Caucasian adults living in Nashville, Tennessee, USA were represented among the donors. CD4+ T cells were enriched by magnetic negative selection, after which naive cells were positively selected on CD45RA and the negative fraction was taken as the memory subset. Blood was obtained by leukapheresis, after which PBMCs were separated by Ficoll-Histopaque density gradient centrifugation and cryopreserved in liquid nitrogen vapor phase. Analytical flow cytometry was used to check the purity and quantity of each magnetically sorted T cell population. Genomic DNA was isolated from every sorted fraction and measured by UV absorbance on a Nanodrop 2000c.

The sample comes from a study of shared clonotypes between healthy human individuals (dated by TCRdb to the early 2020s). About the study as a whole: The cohort comprised two women and a few men aged 18 to 49 years. For each donor, CD4 naive and CD4 memory were each run on three plates, CD8 naive on two plates, and CD8 memory on one plate. The study deeply sequenced blood TCR repertoires of five healthy adults to estimate repertoire size and the extent of clonotype sharing between individuals. Libraries were prepared and TCR repertoires were sequenced by different laboratories using diverse techniques, in order to increase sequencing depth and limit assay-specific biases. Each donor's leukapheresis produced roughly between roughly 0.9 and 9 billion PBMCs.

Overall study outcomes, separate from this receptor: The genetic and exposure-history diversity represented was limited by the small number of donors. Estimated clonotype richness was generally larger for naive than for memory subsets. Compared with non-shared clonotypes, clonotypes shared by all four sorted-subset donors had higher generation probabilities. Based on pairwise subsampling, the degree of clonotype sharing among donors was expected to be affected by sequencing depth. Even with the large sequencing depth, rarefaction of the sorted-subset datasets indicated that sequencing was incomplete. When a few donors were compared, the shared fraction of clonotypes was around 4.6% for naive CD4, around 3.5% for naive CD8, about 2.4% for memory CD4, and 0.35% to 0.4% for memory CD8. Only blood was sampled, and tissue TCR repertoires likely differ from those in blood.

The receptor was derived from a man aged 18 to 29 in good health. Some clones in this sample may be carry-over from other donors' samples. The rearrangement combines TRBV7-2 with TRBJ1-1; matching of 5 bases hints at TRBD1 as the D gene. Sequencing was performed on memory CD4+ T cells from PBMCs. The cell subset or site label here, explained by the study, means: CD45RA-negative fraction. The DNA sequence follows: TGTGCCAGCAGCTTAGTTCCAGGGCCCACTGAAGCTTTCTTT. It is translated as CASSLVPGPTEAFF.